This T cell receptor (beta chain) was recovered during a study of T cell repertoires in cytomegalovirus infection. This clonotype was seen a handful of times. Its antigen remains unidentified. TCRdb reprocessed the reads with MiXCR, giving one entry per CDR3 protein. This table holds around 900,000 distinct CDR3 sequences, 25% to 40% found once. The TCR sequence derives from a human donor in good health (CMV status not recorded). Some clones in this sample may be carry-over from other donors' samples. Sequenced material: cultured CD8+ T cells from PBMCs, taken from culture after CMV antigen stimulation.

The CDR3 sequence: CATSPGGASYNEQFF. The CDR3 coding sequence is TGTGCCACCAGTCCAGGGGGCGCATCCTACAATGAGCAGTTCTTC. The rearrangement uses TRBV15 and TRBJ2-1, with 8 nucleotides matching TRBD1. This CDR3 has 15 residues. J was trimmed by 1 base and V by 6 bases; bases with no gene match: 5. In germline, CDR1 is LNHNV, CDR2 YYDKDF (reference sequence).